This T cell receptor (beta chain) was obtained from a study of blood T cell repertoires in COVID-19. Study information: Material from acute and convalescent COVID-19 was sourced from the United States, Italy and Spain. In each case, the material was cDNA or gDNA derived from T cells, B-cell-depleted T cells, or PBMCs.

Sequencing used immunoSEQ multiplex PCR; TCRdb keeps in-frame clones, though not all of them. Of about 130,000 clones listed, about 86% are singletons. Participants came from some 23 US areas, aged about 18 to 100 years. Assignment of participants to cohorts was predicated upon participant-reported clinical history. This sequence originates from a woman in her forties or fifties who had recovered from COVID-19. The sample was PBMCs or T cells enriched from blood (not recorded which).

This chain's CDR3 is CATSEGQGAKDTQYF. The CDR3 coding sequence is TGTGCCACCAGTGAAGGACAGGGGGCGAAAGATACGCAGTATTTT. The rearrangement joins TRBV24-1 to TRBJ2-3, with 11 bases fitting TRBD1. Germline assignment: CDR1 KGHDR and CDR2 SFDVKD. J was trimmed by 5 bases and V by 4 bases; bases with no gene match: 4. The CDR3 consists of 15 residues.